One and the same sample provided the 22 T cell receptor beta chains below, sequenced in a study of T-cell reconstitution after alpha-beta-depleted transplantation in children (dated by TCRdb to the mid-2010s). The library was prepared using PCR. Sequencing used an Illumina HiSeq 2500. To normalize quantification of the TCRbeta repertoire, the TCR libraries were built with molecular barcoding that relied on unique molecular identifiers. TCRdb handled the public reads itself, with Q25 trimming in fastp and clone calling in MiXCR, and kept productive beta chains. Rows matching on CDR3 protein sequence are summarized as one entry with the most common DNA and genes. This sample lists tens of thousands of distinct CDR3 sequences; approximately 9.2% were detected once. The ten largest make up 25% to 30% of the sample. What this sample's time point label stands for: day 60 (about 2 months) after transplantation. In light of the paper, this sample's treatment or condition label describes: allogeneic hematopoietic cell transplantation with graft depleted of TCRalphabeta T cells and CD19 B cells.

The source material was PBMCs, mostly from graft donor cells, sampled 60 days after TCRalphabeta/CD19-depleted stem cell transplant. The origin of the receptors is a male patient aged 2-15 years who had a stem cell transplant for chronic granulomatous disease, so the T cells may come from the graft donor.

V is TRBV3-1 and J is TRBJ2-3; D may match TRBD1 or TRBD2 (5 bases each). CDR1 and CDR2 (germline): LGHDT, YNNKEL (reference sequence). Trimming left V 10 bases short and J 1 base short, with 21 bases between. CDR3 length: 16 residues. The CDR3 is CATSPTLGAGTDTQYF. In nucleotides, the CDR3 is TGTGCCACCTCCCCCACGCTCGGGGCTGGCACAGATACGCAGTATTTT.

This clonotype was recorded many times. For the CDR3, the DNA is TGTGCCAGCAGTCTAACCGGGACAGGGAACTATGGCTACACCTTC. Its translation is CASSLTGTGNYGYTF. The chain links TRBV27 to TRBJ1-2; 9 bases match TRBD1. CDR3 length equals 15 residues. V shed 5 bases and J 2 bases; nucleotides not matched to a gene: 6. Looked up from germline, CDR1 is MNHEY and CDR2 is SMNVEV (reference sequence).

With regard to this clonotype: This sequence may be a read error, since a much larger clone differs from it by one base. The CDR3 nucleotides are TGTGCCAGCTCACCGACAGTGGTGCCTAATGAAAAACTGTTTTTT. It is translated as CASSPTVVPNEKLFF. This chain connects TRBV18 to TRBJ1-4, with D possibly TRBD1 on 5 matching bases. This CDR3 is 15 amino acids long. V gave up 3 bases and J gave up 3 bases, with 11 bases separating them. Germline V gene data show CDR1 as KGHSH and CDR2 as LQKENI.

This clonotype has a count of ten or more. This chain links TRBV12-3 or TRBV12-4 with TRBJ1-5, with D perhaps matching TRBD1 (5 bases). The CDR3 runs 12 residues. V lost 5 bases, J lost 11 bases, and 13 bases lay in between. CDR3 in DNA: TGTGCCAGCAGTCCGGGACGAACAGCCCAGCATTTT. This sequence encodes CASSPGRTAQHF.

This clonotype was counted at least ten times. This chain joins TRBV9 and TRBJ1-4, with D unclear. Trimming removed 0 bases from V and 2 bases from J, with 8 bases in between. The CDR3 is 15 residues long. Looked up from germline, CDR1 is SGDLS and CDR2 is YYNGEE. CDR3 region: CASSVGMATNEKLFF. For the CDR3, the DNA is TGTGCCAGCAGCGTAGGAATGGCCACTAATGAAAAACTGTTTTTT.

This clonotype was counted many times. The chain couples TRBV7-2 to TRBJ2-2, with a tentative D call TRBD1 (6 bases). The CDR3 runs to 16 residues. Trimming stripped 4 bases from V and 1 base from J, with 13 bases between. Looked up from germline, CDR1 is SGHTA and CDR2 is FQGNSA. The chain's CDR3 is CASSSSQGRNTGELFF. The CDR3, as DNA: TGTGCCAGCAGCTCCTCTCAGGGGAGGAACACCGGGGAGCTGTTTTTT.

This clonotype occurred many times. V is TRBV12-3 or TRBV12-4 and J is TRBJ1-5; D is unresolved. V lost 1 base, J lost 0 bases, and 7 bases lay in between. The CDR3 sequence is 15 residues long. CDR3 protein: CASSLDDNSNQPQHF. The CDR3 DNA reads as TGTGCCAGCAGTTTAGATGACAATAGCAATCAGCCCCAGCATTTT.

The table lists this clonotype with many counts. The chain is built from TRBV7-3 and TRBJ2-3; no firm D call. Germline values: CDR1 SGHTA, CDR2 FQGTGA. Trimming pared 0 bases from V and 2 bases from J, leaving 9 bases between. This CDR3 spans 15 amino acids. CDR3 protein: CASSLTGSDTDTQYF. The CDR3 bases are TGTGCCAGCAGCTTAACGGGCTCCGACACAGATACGCAGTATTTT.

This clonotype was recorded a few times. V gene TRBV12-2 combines with J gene TRBJ2-4; the table assigns TRBD2, which was not confirmed against the DNA. TRBV12-2 is a recognized pseudogene. CDR3 size: 18 residues. The CDR3 nucleotides are TGTGCAAGTCGCTTCCTCTCCCGTTTAGCGGGAGCCTTAAACATTCAGTACTTC. Translation: CASRFLSRLAGALNIQYF.

This clonotype was detected many times. The J gene is TRBJ1-5, the V gene TRBV10-3; D ambiguous. CDR1 is ENHRY, CDR2 SYGVKD, per germline. V was shortened by 6 bases and J by 7 bases, with 13 bases between the two germline ends. This CDR3 contains 13 residues. The CDR3 spells CAIRHQPGQPQHF. The CDR3 DNA sequence: TGTGCCATCAGACACCAGCCGGGCCAGCCCCAGCATTTT.

At least ten counts were recorded for this clonotype. This chain uses TRBV15 with TRBJ2-7; 8 bases are shared with TRBD1. The CDR3 is made up of 20 amino acids. Germline V lookup: CDR1 LNHNV, CDR2 YYDKDF (reference sequence). J was trimmed by 0 bases and V by 1 base; bases with no gene match: 17. CDR3 region: CATSRGWGRGHRRASYEQYF. The CDR3 DNA follows: TGTGCCACCAGCAGAGGATGGGGCAGGGGGCACAGAAGAGCCTCCTACGAGCAGTACTTC.

This clonotype has a count of ten or more. This chain connects TRBV7-6 to TRBJ1-2; 8 positions match TRBD1. The germline CDR1 and CDR2 sequences are SGHVS and FNYEAQ. V trimming: 5 bases; J trimming: 8 bases; junction bases outside the gene matches: 7. This CDR3 has 13 residues. CDR3 sequence (DNA): TGTGCCAGCAGCCACCTGACAGGGGACGGCTACACCTTC. Its protein is CASSHLTGDGYTF. The full variable domain, rest sourced from reference TRBV7-6 and TRBJ1-2, is GAGVSQSPRYKVTKRGQDVALRCDPISGHVSLYWYRQALGQGPEFLTYFNYEAQQDKSGLPNDRFSAERPEGSISTLTIQRTEQRDSAMYRCASSHLTGDGYTFGSGTRLTVV.

Ten or more counts support this clonotype. V is TRBV20-1 and J is TRBJ2-7, with TRBD1 identical over 11 bases. Germline values: CDR1 DFQATT, CDR2 SNEGSKA (reference sequence). The ends lost 1 base at V and 6 bases at J; junction bases unmatched: 5. This CDR3 spans 14 amino acids. CDR3 in amino acids: CSARGTGTGGEQYF. The CDR3 DNA reads as TGCAGTGCTAGAGGGACCGGGACAGGGGGCGAGCAGTACTTC.

The table lists this clonotype with many counts. The rearrangement uses TRBV29-1 and TRBJ1-4, with TRBD1 identical over 7 bases. This CDR3 has 15 amino acids. With 4 bases clipped from V and 7 bases from J, the junction kept 12 bases outside the gene matches. CDR1 and CDR2 from the germline V gene are SQVTM and ANQGSEA. CDR3 in amino acids: CSVVGPQGRGEKLFF. CDR3 in DNA: TGCAGCGTTGTGGGCCCACAGGGGCGAGGTGAAAAACTGTTTTTT.

This clonotype was observed many times. The gene calls are TRBV4-3 and TRBJ2-3; 7 nucleotides align to TRBD1. CDR3 size: 15 residues. V lost 1 base to trimming and J lost 7 bases; unmatched junction nucleotides: 8. Germline CDR1 and CDR2: LGHNA and YSLEER. The CDR3 DNA reads TGCGCCAGCAGCCAAGGTGTGTCAGGGGGAAATACGCAGTATTTT. Its protein product is CASSQGVSGGNTQYF.

This clonotype was recorded at least ten times. The rearrangement links TRBV20-1 to TRBJ2-7; TRBD1 aligns across 11 bases. Germline V lookup: CDR1 DFQATT, CDR2 SNEGSKA (reference sequence). Losses at the gene ends were 8 bases for V and 3 bases for J; bases not matched to a gene: 12. CDR3 length: 15 residues. The CDR3 DNA sequence: TGCAGTCTAATAAAACCCGGGACAGGGGGCTACGAGCAGTACTTC. As protein: CSLIKPGTGGYEQYF.

In regard to this clonotype: A clone one base away is much larger, so this may be a read error. The chain has TRBV28 and TRBJ2-7, with unresolved D. The DNA end is a closer match to TRBJ2-1, so the J assignment may be wrong. Germline CDR1 and CDR2: MDHEN and SYDVKM. The length of the CDR3 is 13 residues. In DNA form, the CDR3 reads TGTGCCAGCAGTTTTAATATGGCCTACGAGCAGTTCTTC. Amino acids: CASSFNMAYEQFF.

The sample holds many counts of this clonotype. The chain carries TRBV30 and TRBJ2-7; no definite D call. Germline V gives CDR1 GTSNPN, CDR2 SVGIG (reference sequence). V was pared by 2 bases and J by 0 bases, with 5 bases between. There are 12 residues in the CDR3. CDR3 protein: CAWSRNSYEQYF. The CDR3 nucleotides read TGTGCCTGGAGTAGAAACTCCTACGAGCAGTACTTC.

Relative to its sample, this clonotype is medium-sized. The gene calls are TRBV20-1 and TRBJ2-7; D tentatively reads TRBD1 or TRBD2 (6 bases each). Trimming removed 5 bases from V and 6 bases from J, with 11 bases in between. Germline V gene data show CDR1 as DFQATT and CDR2 as SNEGSKA (reference sequence). CDR3 length: 11 residues. CDR3: CSAAWGAEQYF. CDR3 coding DNA: TGCAGTGCTGCATGGGGGGCCGAGCAGTACTTC.

This clonotype was picked up many times. The gene calls are TRBV29-1 and TRBJ1-2; D unclear. V was pared by 3 bases and J by 10 bases, with 15 bases between. The CDR3 is 12 amino acids. Germline V lookup: CDR1 SQVTM, CDR2 ANQGSEA. The DNA for the CDR3 is TGCAGCGTTGAGAGGAGGATAGGCCCCTACACCTTC. Encoded protein: CSVERRIGPYTF.

This clonotype was recorded at least ten times. The chain uses TRBV7-8 and TRBJ2-4; D might be TRBD2 (5 bases). CDR1 and CDR2 (germline): SGHVS, FQNEAQ. The CDR3 sequence is 14 residues long. Deletions cut 5 bases from V and 12 bases from J, with 20 bases between. CDR3 bases: TGTGCCAGCAGCCGACTTGCTCCAGGACTGGCTCAGTACTTC. It yields the protein CASSRLAPGLAQYF.

This clonotype was seen many times. The V gene is TRBV5-1, the J gene TRBJ1-2; tentative D call: TRBD1 (5 bases). The length of the CDR3 is 14 residues. Germline lookup yields CDR1 SGHRS and CDR2 YFSETQ. Trimming stripped 3 bases from V and 6 bases from J, with 15 bases between. For the CDR3, the DNA is TGCGCCAGCAGCTCAGCGGGCAGGGCGGATGGCTACACCTTC. This translates into CASSSAGRADGYTF.